The present entry profiles one T cell receptor (beta chain) with its context. No antigen is known for it. This sample is drawn from a study of blood T cells in healthy people across ages. Germline V gives CDR1 LNHDA, CDR2 SQIVND (reference sequence). This CDR3 is 12 amino acids long. V lost 8 bases, J lost 8 bases, and 13 bases lay in between. Sample-barcoded 5' priming and a J-beta primer mix drove a second PCR of about 6 to 12 cycles. TCRdb reanalysed the 5' RACE reads using MiXCR and keeps one entry per CDR3 protein. The sample has around 1,000,000 distinct CDR3 sequences; approximately 26% are singletons. Findings and limits, study-wide: Without sorted subsets, naive and antigen-experienced compartments could not be conclusively compared.

The same sample was also studied in work on T cells of mothers and their children.

The sample taken for sequencing was blood. The TCR originated in a girl aged 2 to 9 in good health. The J gene is TRBJ2-4, the V gene TRBV19, with D perhaps being TRBD1 or TRBD2 (6 bases each). The CDR3 DNA reads as TGTGCCAGTCGAAGGGGGGACGACATTCAGTACTTC. The encoded protein is CASRRGDDIQYF.